The clone carrying this TCR beta chain was observed many times. Germline CDR1 is DFQATT and CDR2 is SNEGSKA (reference sequence). With V trimmed by 3 bases and J by 0 bases, 6 bases remained unmatched. CDR3 size: 16 residues. This record belongs to a study of response to subunit inactivated influenza vaccine. TCRdb used MiXCR to reprocess the RT-PCR reads, holding one entry per CDR3 protein. Altogether some 640,000 distinct CDR3 sequences are present, approximately 15% being singletons, with the ten largest covering 6% to 8%. The chain links TRBV20-1 to TRBJ2-2, with 8 bases lining up with TRBD2. This TCR came from a man aged 50-59 years who received an inactivated influenza vaccine. Specimen: PBMCs from blood, collected less than 15 days before vaccination. The CDR3 coding sequence is TGCAGTGCTAGGACGCTAGCGGGCGCGAACACCGGGGAGCTGTTTTTT. Its translation: CSARTLAGANTGELFF.